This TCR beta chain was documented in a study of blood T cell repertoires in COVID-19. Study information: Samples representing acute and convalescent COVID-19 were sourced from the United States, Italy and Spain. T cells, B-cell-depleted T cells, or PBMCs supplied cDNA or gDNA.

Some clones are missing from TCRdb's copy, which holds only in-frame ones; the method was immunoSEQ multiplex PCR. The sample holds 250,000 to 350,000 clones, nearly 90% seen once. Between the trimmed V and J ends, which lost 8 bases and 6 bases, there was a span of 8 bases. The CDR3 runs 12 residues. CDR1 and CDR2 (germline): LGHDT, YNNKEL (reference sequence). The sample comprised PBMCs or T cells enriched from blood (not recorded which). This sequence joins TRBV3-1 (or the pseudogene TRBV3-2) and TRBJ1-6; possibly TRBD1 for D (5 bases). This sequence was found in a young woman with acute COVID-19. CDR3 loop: CASGHSNSPLHF. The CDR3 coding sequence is TGTGCCAGCGGACATTCTAATTCACCCCTCCACTTT.